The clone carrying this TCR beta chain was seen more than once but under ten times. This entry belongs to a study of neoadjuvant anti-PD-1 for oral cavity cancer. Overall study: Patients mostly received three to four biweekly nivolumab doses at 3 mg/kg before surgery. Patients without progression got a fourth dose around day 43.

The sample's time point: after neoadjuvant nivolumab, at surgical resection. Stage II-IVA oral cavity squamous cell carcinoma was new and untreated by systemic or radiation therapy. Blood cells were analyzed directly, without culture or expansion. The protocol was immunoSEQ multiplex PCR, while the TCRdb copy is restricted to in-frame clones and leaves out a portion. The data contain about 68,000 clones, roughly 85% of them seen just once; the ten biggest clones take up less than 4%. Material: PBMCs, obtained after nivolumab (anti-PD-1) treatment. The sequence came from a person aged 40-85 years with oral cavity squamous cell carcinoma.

Written as DNA, the CDR3 is TGTGCCAGTAGTATCGGTCAGGGCCTAAATCAGCCCCAGCATTTT. Translation gives CASSIGQGLNQPQHF. The V and J genes are TRBV19 and TRBJ1-5; maybe TRBD1 (5 bases). The CDR3 has 15 residues. V was cut by 3 bases and J by 4 bases, with 13 bases left in between. Germline-derived CDR1 and CDR2 are LNHDA and SQIVND (reference sequence).